This entry lists 14 T cell receptor beta chains sequenced from one sample in a study of T cells after yellow fever vaccination. In TCRdb, the 5' RACE reads were re-called with MiXCR into one record per CDR3 protein. The top ten clones hold approximately 19% of a sample with a few hundred thousand distinct CDR3 sequences, over 8% of them seen once. The starting material was PBMCs, obtained on the day of the first yellow fever vaccination. Receptor source: a man younger than 30 who received the YFV17D yellow fever vaccine.

This clonotype appeared many times. Here the CDR3 reads CASSLGGRWERGGVTGELFF. Written as DNA, the CDR3 is TGTGCCAGCAGCTTAGGGGGGCGCTGGGAGCGGGGGGGCGTCACCGGGGAGCTGTTTTTT. The V and J genes are TRBV7-2 and TRBJ2-2; TRBD2 aligns across 10 bases. Trimming removed 1 base from V and 4 bases from J; junction bases left unmatched: 15. The CDR3 has 20 residues. The germline V gene has CDR1 SGHTA and CDR2 FQGNSA. Combining the CDR3 with reference TRBV7-2 and TRBJ2-2 gives the whole variable domain GAGVSQSPSNKVTEKGKDVELRCDPISGHTALYWYRQSLGQGLEFLIYFQGNSAPDKSGLPSDRFSAERTGGSVSTLTIQRTQQEDSAVYLCASSLGGRWERGGVTGELFFGEGSRLTVL.

This clonotype was counted only a few times. The chain couples TRBV12-3 or TRBV12-4 to TRBJ2-1; 12 nucleotides line up with TRBD2. The CDR3 loop spans 16 amino acids. Losses at the gene ends were 5 bases for V and 8 bases for J; bases not matched to a gene: 10. CDR3 sequence (DNA): TGTGCCAGCAGTCCGCCGGGACTAGCGGGTTTGTATGAGCAGTTCTTC. Its translation is CASSPPGLAGLYEQFF.

The gene calls are TRBV7-8 and TRBJ1-1; D gene ambiguous. Germline V gene lookup returns CDR1 SGHVS and CDR2 FQNEAQ. The CDR3 covers 14 residues. Trimming took 3 bases from V and 4 from J, leaving 12 bases between them. In DNA form, the CDR3 reads TGTGCCAGCAGCTTTAATGTGGCAGTCACTGAAGCTTTCTTT. Protein sequence: CASSFNVAVTEAFF.

The gene calls are TRBV5-1 and TRBJ1-6, with TRBD1 identical over 7 bases. The length of the CDR3 is 15 residues. From germline, CDR1 is SGHRS and CDR2 YFSETQ. The V and J ends lost 4 bases and 6 bases, in that order; junction bases with no gene match: 7. The CDR3 sequence is CASSPQDRANSPLHF. In DNA form, the CDR3 reads TGCGCCAGCAGCCCTCAAGACAGGGCTAATTCACCCCTCCACTTT.

This rearrangement joins TRBV5-4 to TRBJ1-1; D remains unclear. The CDR3 has 15 amino acids. Per the germline V gene, CDR1 is SGHNT and CDR2 is YYREEE (reference sequence). V was cut by 0 bases and J by 1 base, with 10 bases left in between. The CDR3 here is CASSLAGEANTEAFF. CDR3 DNA sequence: TGTGCCAGCAGCTTGGCCGGGGAGGCGAACACTGAAGCTTTCTTT.

This clonotype has only a few counts. The gene calls are TRBV2 and TRBJ2-7, with a tentative D call TRBD2 (6 bases). V was trimmed by 4 bases and J by 0 bases, leaving 10 bases between them. The CDR3 has 14 amino acids. CDR1 is SNHLY and CDR2 is FYNNEI in the germline V gene. CDR3 loop: CASSVRGSSYEQYV. CDR3 DNA sequence: TGTGCCAGCAGTGTACGGGGGAGCTCCTACGAGCAGTACGTC.

The chain employs TRBV6-2 or TRBV6-3 and TRBJ2-3; 7 bases are a match to TRBD2. The germline V gene encodes CDR1 MNHEY and CDR2 SVGEGT. The length of the CDR3 is 16 residues. The trim removed 7 bases at V and 5 bases at J, leaving 15 bases unmatched. CDR3 sequence: CASTKNGGTGRDTQYF. CDR3 bases: TGTGCCAGCACCAAGAACGGGGGGACCGGGAGAGATACGCAGTATTTT.

This clonotype has just a few counts. J is TRBJ2-7 and V is TRBV14; perhaps D is TRBD1 or TRBD2 (5 bases each). Between the trimmed V and J ends, which lost 0 bases and 3 bases, there was a span of 12 bases. CDR1 and CDR2 (germline): SGHDN, FVKESK. This CDR3 region has 15 residues. DNA for the CDR3: TGTGCCAGCAGCCAAGATTCAGGGACCTTCTACGAGCAGTACTTC. Translation: CASSQDSGTFYEQYF.

This clonotype occurred a few times. The J gene is TRBJ2-2, the V gene TRBV12-3 or TRBV12-4; tentatively, D is TRBD2 (5 bases). CDR3 length equals 15 residues. Trimming shortened V by 2 bases and J by 4 bases, and 11 bases separated the two germline ends. This chain's CDR3 is CASSLREGGTGELFF. CDR3 DNA sequence: TGTGCCAGCAGTTTACGAGAAGGAGGCACCGGGGAGCTGTTTTTT.

This clonotype was seen at least ten times. This sequence joins TRBV7-6 and TRBJ2-2, with D perhaps assigned TRBD1 or TRBD2 (7 bases each). The CDR3 sequence is 15 residues long. Trimming took off 1 base at V and 6 bases at J, with 12 bases between the two ends. Germline values: CDR1 SGHVS, CDR2 FNYEAQ. In DNA, the CDR3 is TGTGCCAGCAGCTTAGTAGCAGGGGGGGCCGGGGAGCTGTTTTTT. This encodes CASSLVAGGAGELFF.

This clonotype was detected only a few times. The chain has TRBV30 and TRBJ1-1; D not resolved. This CDR3 spans 11 amino acids. V was clipped by 2 bases and J by 0 bases, with 1 base between them. Germline CDR1 reads GTSNPN; CDR2 reads SVGIG (reference sequence). Written as DNA, the CDR3 is TGTGCCTGGAGTTTGAACACTGAAGCTTTCTTT. Its translation is CAWSLNTEAFF. Full variable domain (missing parts from reference TRBV30 and TRBJ1-1): SQTIHQWPATLVQPVGSPLSLECTVEGTSNPNLYWYRQAAGRGLQLLFYSVGIGQISSEVPQNLSASRPQDRQFILSSKKLLLSDSGFYLCAWSLNTEAFFGQGTRLTVV.

The chain uses TRBV12-3 or TRBV12-4 and TRBJ2-5; D may be TRBD1 (5 bases). V was cut by 3 bases and J by 1 base, with 9 bases left in between. This CDR3 has 14 residues. CDR3 protein: CASSLTDAQETQYF. For the CDR3, the DNA is TGTGCCAGCAGTTTGACAGACGCCCAAGAGACCCAGTACTTC.

The V call is TRBV19, the J call TRBJ2-2; 9 bases align to TRBD2. The CDR3 extends over 16 amino acids. CDR1 LNHDA and CDR2 SQIVND come from the germline V gene (reference sequence). V shed 4 bases, J shed 3 bases, and the junction held 6 bases outside the gene matches. This CDR3 reads CASSTASGDYTGELFF. CDR3 sequence (DNA): TGTGCCAGTAGTACGGCTAGCGGGGATTACACCGGGGAGCTGTTTTTT.

This clonotype showed up just a few times. The chain has TRBV3-1 and TRBJ2-3, with D perhaps TRBD1 (6 bases). This CDR3 region has 11 residues. CDR1 and CDR2 from the germline V gene are LGHDT and YNNKEL (reference sequence). Trimming left V 4 bases short and J 15 bases short, with 14 bases between. The CDR3 DNA sequence: TGTGCCAGCAGCCGAACAGGGACCATTTATTTT. It specifies CASSRTGTIYF.